The 28 T cell receptor beta chains reported below all come from one sample, sequenced in a study of tissue T cells after allogeneic stem cell transplantation. The time point is: mouse harvest day 7 after allogeneic transplant. The graft held 10^6 splenic CD5+ T cells and 10^7 T-cell-depleted bone marrow cells. This table comes from immunoSEQ multiplex PCR, and its TCRdb copy is limited to in-frame clones, with some not included. There are 8,000 or so clones in the sample; 40% to 55% occur only once, and 7.5% to 9.5% lies in the top ten. Sequenced input: gut tissue. These receptors all come from a female BALB/c mouse given C57BL/6 T cells with graft-versus-host disease after an allogeneic hematopoietic cell transplant.

Notes on this clone: Germline and genes: mouse. The read ends 1 residue before the CDR3 terminus; that terminus is restored from the germline J gene. V is TRBV3 and J is TRBJ1-1; D is uncertain. The V gene's germline CDR1 is SNHLY and CDR2 FYNGKV (reference sequence). V lost 2 bases to trimming and J lost 0 bases, with 4 bases between them. This CDR3 comprises 13 residues. The CDR3 loop is CASSLSANTEVFF. CDR3 bases read: TGTGCCAGCAGCTTATCAGCAAACACAGAAGTCTTC.

This clone was picked up a small number of times. Genes and germline are mouse. The CDR3 end lies 1 residue beyond the end of the read and is filled in from the germline J gene. The genes are TRBV26 and TRBJ1-2; a possible D gene is TRBD1 (6 bases). This CDR3 has 13 amino acids. The V end lost 2 bases, the J end lost 3 bases, and 7 bases lay between the germline ends. Germline V gene data show CDR1 as KGHPV and CDR2 as FQNQEV (reference sequence). This CDR3 is CASSLRGDSDYTF. CDR3 bases read: TGTGCCAGCAGTCTGAGGGGGGACTCCGACTACACC.

In the case of this clone: Gene names are the mouse ones. The read terminates 1 residue ahead of where the CDR3 ends, so the germline J gene completes it. V is TRBV31 and J is TRBJ1-4, with 8 nucleotides matching TRBD1. V lost 1 base, J lost 2 bases, and 0 bases stayed unmatched. The CDR3 extends over 14 amino acids. The germline V gene has CDR1 GKSSPN and CDR2 SITVG. The chain's CDR3 is CAWSRQGSNERLFF. CDR3 bases read: TGTGCCTGGAGTCGACAGGGGTCCAACGAAAGATTATTT.

Note on this clone: Genes and germline are mouse. The CDR3 is cut off 1 residue early in the read; its end comes from the germline J gene. The rearrangement uses TRBV31 and TRBJ2-5, with D perhaps TRBD2 (6 bases). V was pared by 0 bases and J by 0 bases, with 10 bases between. The length of the CDR3 is 15 residues. Germline assignment: CDR1 GKSSPN and CDR2 SITVG. The CDR3 reads CAWSLRTVNQDTQYF. The covered CDR3 bases are TGTGCCTGGAGTCTCAGGACTGTTAACCAAGACACCCAGTAC.

As to this clone: Any gene name here is a mouse gene name. The read halts 1 residue ahead of the CDR3 end, with the missing end drawn from the germline J gene. The chain uses TRBV13-2 and TRBJ2-4; TRBD2 matches 11 bases. CDR1 NNHNN and CDR2 SYGAGS come from the germline V gene (reference sequence). Unmatched junction bases numbered 4, after V lost 4 bases and J lost 0 bases. The CDR3 sequence is 16 residues long. The CDR3 sequence is CASGYGTGGSQNTLYF. The DNA read from the CDR3 is TGTGCCAGCGGTTACGGGACTGGGGGTAGTCAAAACACCTTGTAC.

Of note for this clone: Mouse names are used for the genes. The read is 1 residue too short to cover the CDR3 end, so that end is filled in from the germline J gene. V gene TRBV2 combines with J gene TRBJ1-4; 8 bases fit TRBD1. The CDR3 runs to 15 residues. CDR1 and CDR2 (germline): LGHNA, YSYQKL. V dropped 0 bases and J dropped 5; count of bases not matched to a gene: 2. This CDR3 reads CASSQENRGNERLFF. CDR3 DNA (partial): TGTGCCAGCAGCCAAGAAAACAGGGGGAACGAAAGATTATTT.

As concerns this clone: Mouse gene names and germline throughout. The CDR3 end falls 1 residue outside the read, so it is completed with the germline J gene. The V and J genes are TRBV26 and TRBJ2-4; tentatively, D is TRBD1 (5 bases). Trimming removed 4 bases at V and 0 bases at J, with 8 bases between. The germline V gene encodes CDR1 KGHPV and CDR2 FQNQEV (reference sequence). This CDR3 has 14 residues. The CDR3 sequence: CASSPDNSQNTLYF. The CDR3 DNA, read in part, is TGTGCCAGCAGTCCGGACAATAGTCAAAACACCTTGTAC.

This clone was counted once. The listed genes are named as in mouse. The read terminates 1 residue ahead of where the CDR3 ends, so the germline J gene completes it. The gene calls are TRBV3 and TRBJ2-4; 12 bases align to TRBD2. Germline loops: CDR1 SNHLY, CDR2 FYNGKV (reference sequence). The CDR3 totals 16 residues. The trim removed 5 bases at V and 0 bases at J, leaving 3 bases unmatched. The CDR3 spells CASSPDWGGSQNTLYF. The sequenced CDR3 bases are TGTGCCAGCAGCCCGGACTGGGGGGGTAGTCAAAACACCTTGTAC. The complete variable domain, with remaining parts taken from reference TRBV3 and TRBJ2-4, reads GPKVLQIPSHQIIDMGQMVTLNCDPVSNHLYFYWYKQILGQQMEFLVNFYNGKVMEKSKLFKDQFSVERPDGSYFTLKIQPTALEDSAVYFCASSPDWGGSQNTLYFGAGTRLSVL.

Comment on this clone: Mouse names are used for the genes. From the germline J gene comes the end of the CDR3, since the read stops 1 residue before it. The chain combines TRBV26 with TRBJ1-1; D is possibly TRBD1 (6 bases). The V and J ends lost 4 bases and 3 bases respectively, with 9 bases between them. The CDR3 contains 13 residues. The germline CDR1 and CDR2 sequences are KGHPV and FQNQEV (reference sequence). The sequenced part of the CDR3 DNA is TGTGCCAGCAGTCCCTCAGGGGACACAGAAGTCTTC. This encodes CASSPSGDTEVF. The whole CDR3 protein reads CASSPSGDTEVFF.

Comment on this clone: The listed genes are named as in mouse. The read stops 1 residue short of the end of the CDR3; the missing end is completed from the germline J gene. The chain uses TRBV13-1 and TRBJ2-7; TRBD2 matches 10 bases. The length of the CDR3 is 12 residues. The germline CDR1 and CDR2 sequences are NSHNY and SYGAGN. V was pared by 5 bases and J by 6 bases, with 2 bases of the junction left unmatched. The chain's CDR3 is CASRDWGTEQYF. CDR3 DNA, as far as it was read: TGTGCCAGCAGGGACTGGGGGACTGAACAGTAC.

A word on this clone: The germline gene is not matched at one end of the junction; a read error may be the cause. Mouse germline and gene names are used. The missing CDR3 end, 1 residue past where the read stops, is filled in from the germline J gene. The V and J genes are TRBV26 and TRBJ2-5; D is perhaps TRBD1 or TRBD2 (6 bases each). Germline loops: CDR1 KGHPV, CDR2 FQNQEV (reference sequence). The CDR3 runs to 14 residues. The CDR3: CASSLSGAQGTQYF. The covered CDR3 bases are TGTGCCAGCAGTCTGTCGGGGGCACAAGGCACCCAGTAC.

The sample holds a few counts of this clone. Gene labels here are mouse ones. The read falls 1 residue short of the CDR3 end, and the missing part is taken from the germline J gene. The chain combines TRBV26 with TRBJ2-1; perhaps TRBD2 as D (5 bases). This CDR3 comprises 14 residues. Germline V gene lookup returns CDR1 KGHPV and CDR2 FQNQEV (reference sequence). Trimming shortened V by 3 bases and J by 2 bases, and 8 bases separated the two germline ends. The CDR3 spells CASSLRWDYAEQFF. The CDR3 bases that were read are TGTGCCAGCAGTCTTCGCTGGGACTATGCTGAGCAGTTC.

This clone was observed a few times. The genes and germline here are from mouse. The read halts 1 residue ahead of the CDR3 end, with the missing end drawn from the germline J gene. The chain recombines TRBV2 with TRBJ2-3; no definite D call. The CDR3 totals 16 residues. Trimming left V 0 bases short and J 1 base short, with 11 bases between. Germline loops: CDR1 LGHNA, CDR2 YSYQKL. The CDR3 sequence: CASSQEGQEGAETLYF. The sequenced part of the CDR3 DNA is TGTGCCAGCAGCCAAGAGGGCCAGGAGGGTGCAGAAACGCTGTAT.

About this clone: Here the gene names and germline are mouse. Read coverage stops 1 residue before the CDR3 terminus; the germline J gene supplies the remainder. The chain uses TRBV13-1 and TRBJ2-5; possible D gene TRBD1, 6 bases. Trimming left V 0 bases short and J 1 base short, with 6 bases between. This CDR3 has 14 amino acids. Germline CDR1 and CDR2: NSHNY and SYGAGN. The chain's CDR3 is CASSDEGDQDTQYF. The sequenced part of the CDR3 DNA is TGTGCCAGCAGTGATGAGGGGGACCAAGACACCCAGTAC.

This clone is classed as medium-sized (0.01 to 0.1%). Mouse names are used for the genes. The read is 1 residue too short to cover the CDR3 end, so that end is filled in from the germline J gene. The genes are TRBV26 and TRBJ2-7, with TRBD1 matching over 12 bases. Germline assignment: CDR1 KGHPV and CDR2 FQNQEV (reference sequence). V shed 4 bases, J shed 6 bases, and the junction held 4 bases outside the gene matches. The CDR3 spans 14 residues. The CDR3 loop reads CASSPGDRGLEQYF. The CDR3 DNA, read in part, is TGTGCCAGCAGTCCCGGGGACAGGGGGCTTGAACAGTAC.

With respect to this clone: Genes here carry mouse names. The CDR3 end is not reached by the read, which stops 1 residue before it; the germline J gene fills it in. The genes are TRBV3 and TRBJ2-4, with TRBD2 matching over 8 bases. V lost 5 bases and J lost 0; bases outside the gene matches: 4. The CDR3 runs to 15 residues. Per the germline V gene, CDR1 is SNHLY and CDR2 is FYNGKV (reference sequence). Partial CDR3 DNA: TGTGCCAGCAGCCGGACTGGGTCTAGTCAAAACACCTTGTAC. Amino acid sequence: CASSRTGSSQNTLY. The full CDR3 reads CASSRTGSSQNTLYF.

Concerning this clone: All gene names here are mouse names. The read finishes 1 residue shy of the CDR3 end, and the germline J gene is used to complete it. The chain carries TRBV26 and TRBJ2-1, with 12 positions matching TRBD2. Trimming took 4 bases from V and 6 from J; bases not matched to a gene: 4. The CDR3 covers 15 residues. Germline V gene sequence: CDR1 KGHPV, CDR2 FQNQEV (reference sequence). The DNA read from the CDR3 is TGTGCCAGCAGTCCCGGGACTGGGGGGACTGCTGAGCAGTTC. Translated: CASSPGTGGTAEQF. The full CDR3 reads CASSPGTGGTAEQFF.

Concerning this clone itself: Genes here carry mouse names. The read terminates 1 residue ahead of where the CDR3 ends, so the germline J gene completes it. The gene calls are TRBV1 and TRBJ2-7; 9 bases line up with TRBD2. Germline V lookup: CDR1 NSQYPW, CDR2 LRSPGD (reference sequence). There are 13 residues in the CDR3. J was trimmed by 2 bases and V by 6 bases; bases with no gene match: 2. The CDR3 protein is CTCRAGGAYEQYF. The sequenced CDR3 bases are TGCACCTGCAGGGCTGGGGGGGCCTATGAACAGTAC. Full variable domain (remainder filled in from reference TRBV1 and TRBJ2-7): VTLLEQNPRWRLVPRGQAVNLRCILKNSQYPWMSWYQQDLQKQLQWLFTLRSPGDKEVKSLPGADYLATRVTDTELRLQVANMSQGRTLYCTCRAGGAYEQYFGPGTRLTVL.

In the case of this clone: Genes and germline are mouse. The read is 1 residue too short to cover the CDR3 end, so that end is filled in from the germline J gene. This chain joins TRBV12-2 and TRBJ2-4, with TRBD1 identical over 10 bases. The germline V gene encodes CDR1 SGHLS and CDR2 HYDKME. V trimming: 1 base; J trimming: 6 bases; junction bases outside the gene matches: 3. CDR3 size: 14 residues. The CDR3 DNA, read in part, is TGTGCCAGCTCTCTTCCGGGACAGGGGAACACCTTGTAC. The encoded protein is CASSLPGQGNTLY. The whole CDR3 protein reads CASSLPGQGNTLYF.

This clone is deemed medium-sized. The gene symbols are mouse symbols. The CDR3 extends 1 residue past the end of the read, so its final part is completed from the germline J gene. V usage is TRBV13-3 and J usage is TRBJ2-7; a weak D match, TRBD2 (7 bases). There are 11 residues in the CDR3. Deletions cut 5 bases from V and 6 bases from J, with 9 bases between. The V gene's germline CDR1 is NNHDY and CDR2 SYVADS. CDR3 bases read: TGTGCCAGCAGGAGGGGGGGTGAACAGTAC. Translating gives CASRRGGEQY. The full CDR3 protein reads CASRRGGEQYF.

In its sample, this clone was seen a few times. Mouse germline and gene names are used. The sequence runs out 1 residue before the end of the CDR3; the remainder is reconstructed from the germline J gene. The chain employs TRBV13-2 and TRBJ1-1, with TRBD1 matching 9 bases. Germline loops: CDR1 NNHNN, CDR2 SYGAGS (reference sequence). This CDR3 has 13 residues. V was clipped by 3 bases and J by 8 bases; unmatched bases: 5. The CDR3 here is CASGGSGTGEVFF. The covered CDR3 bases are TGTGCCAGCGGTGGATCCGGGACAGGGGAAGTCTTC.

Notes on this clone: The gene names here belong to mouse. CDR3 DNA (partial): TGTGCCAGCAGCCCCGGGACAAATTATGCTGAGCAGTTC. It specifies CASSPGTNYAEQF. The whole CDR3 sequence reads CASSPGTNYAEQFF. The chain recombines TRBV5 with TRBJ2-1; D is possibly TRBD1 (6 bases). Read coverage stops 1 residue before the CDR3 terminus; the germline J gene supplies the remainder. The CDR3 is 14 amino acids. The germline gives CDR1 LGHNA, CDR2 YNLKQL (reference sequence). Trimming cost V 4 bases and J 4 bases, with 11 bases left between them.

This clone is medium-sized by share. Mouse names are used for the genes. The sequence runs out 1 residue before the end of the CDR3; the remainder is reconstructed from the germline J gene. The chain uses TRBV13-1 and TRBJ1-2; 7 bases line up with TRBD1. Germline CDR1 is NSHNY and CDR2 is SYGAGN. V dropped 0 bases and J dropped 8; count of bases not matched to a gene: 1. CDR3 size: 12 residues. The CDR3 loop reads CASSDGQGDYTF. The sequenced part of the CDR3 DNA is TGTGCCAGCAGTGATGGACAGGGAGACTACACC.

As to this clone: Germline and genes: mouse. The CDR3 end is not reached by the read, which stops 1 residue before it; the germline J gene fills it in. The gene calls are TRBV13-2 and TRBJ2-5; tentatively, D is TRBD1 or TRBD2 (6 bases each). The CDR3 spans 14 residues. The V gene's germline CDR1 is NNHNN and CDR2 SYGAGS (reference sequence). Between the trimmed V and J ends, which lost 0 bases and 5 bases, there was a span of 10 bases. The CDR3 reads CASGDEGGPDTQYF. The CDR3 DNA, read in part, is TGTGCCAGCGGTGATGAGGGGGGTCCAGACACCCAGTAC.

As concerns this clone: Mouse gene names and germline throughout. Coverage ceases 1 residue before the CDR3 finishes, and the germline J gene fills in the end. The chain employs TRBV3 and TRBJ2-4; D call uncertain. Germline values: CDR1 SNHLY, CDR2 FYNGKV (reference sequence). The CDR3 is 12 amino acids. Deletions cut 6 bases from V and 5 bases from J, with 9 bases between. CDR3 residues: CASRLGGNTLYF. Partial CDR3 DNA: TGTGCCAGCAGGCTCGGAGGAAACACCTTGTAC.

For this clone: Gene names are the mouse ones. The read terminates 1 residue before the CDR3 end, so the remaining end is supplied by the germline J gene. The chain combines TRBV19 with TRBJ1-6; no clear D gene. TRBJ1-6 is given ORF status, its function remaining uncertain. Germline-derived CDR1 and CDR2 are FNHDT and SITEND (reference sequence). The CDR3 contains 15 residues. V was cut by 0 bases and J by 3 bases, with 7 bases left in between. The CDR3 sequence: CASSIEADYNSPLYF. Partial CDR3 DNA: TGTGCCAGCAGTATAGAGGCAGACTATAATTCGCCCCTCTAC.

About this clone itself: Gene names denote mouse genes. The missing CDR3 end, 1 residue past where the read stops, is filled in from the germline J gene. The rearrangement links TRBV3 to TRBJ1-4; D gene unclear. The V end was cut by 5 bases, the J end by 0 bases, with 7 bases between. Germline CDR1 reads SNHLY; CDR2 reads FYNGKV (reference sequence). The CDR3 covers 14 residues. Here the CDR3 reads CASSVQISNERLFF. The CDR3 DNA, read in part, is TGTGCCAGCAGCGTACAGATTTCCAACGAAAGATTATTT.

Remarks on this clone: Gene names refer to mouse genes. The read gets to within 1 residue of the CDR3 end, and the germline J gene fills in the rest. The chain couples TRBV26 to TRBJ2-5; no clear D. This CDR3 is built from 14 residues. Germline assignment: CDR1 KGHPV and CDR2 FQNQEV (reference sequence). With 0 bases removed from V and 2 bases from J, the gap between germline ends came to 6 bases. CDR3 protein: CASSLSTVQDTQYF. Incomplete CDR3 DNA: TGTGCCAGCAGTCTGTCGACGGTCCAAGACACCCAGTAC. The full variable domain, in which reference TRBV26 and TRBJ2-5 provide the parts outside the CDR3, is NSKVIQTPRYLVKGQGQKAKMRCIPEKGHPVVFWYQQNKNNEFKFLINFQNQEVLQQIDMTEKRFSAECPSNSPCSLEIQSSEAGDSALYLCASSLSTVQDTQYFGPGTRLLVL.